This TCR beta chain was recovered during a study of Ad26.COV2.S vaccination and SARS-CoV-2 variants. Study context: Doses of Ad26.COV2.S were injected into muscle once or twice, 56 days apart.

This CDR3 has 13 amino acids. Trimming removed 5 bases at V and 4 bases at J, with 14 bases between. Germline V gene lookup returns CDR1 GTSNPN and CDR2 SVGIG (reference sequence). Documented treatment: roughly 20 received Ad26.COV2.S at low or high dose, single or two shots; 5 received placebo; per-sample allocation not given. Day 63 following the first vaccine or placebo injection was when the samples were taken. This Boston cohort included adults aged 18-55 years. This vaccine is an Ad26 vector that expresses the Wuhan-strain SARS-CoV-2 spike. The assay was immunoSEQ multiplex PCR, and TCRdb's table has in-frame clones only and misses some. The sample records under 550,000 clones, roughly 90% being singletons.

The sequence was obtained from a person aged 18-60 years who received the Ad26.COV2.S COVID-19 vaccine or a placebo. V is TRBV30 and J is TRBJ1-1; possible D gene TRBD1, 6 bases. The sample consisted of peripheral blood, taken in a trial of Ad26.COV2.S vaccine versus placebo. As DNA, the CDR3 is TGTGCCTGGGCCGGGGGGGCAGCCACTGAAGCTTTCTTT. This sequence encodes CAWAGGAATEAFF. Based on the CDR3 plus reference TRBV30 and TRBJ1-1, the full variable domain is SQTIHQWPATLVQPVGSPLSLECTVEGTSNPNLYWYRQAAGRGLQLLFYSVGIGQISSEVPQNLSASRPQDRQFILSSKKLLLSDSGFYLCAWAGGAATEAFFGQGTRLTVV.